Listed below are T cell receptor beta chains from one sample, sequenced in a study of human T cells and chemical hapten exposure. TCRdb fed the RACE reads into MiXCR, producing one record per CDR3 protein. The data hold approximately 60,000 distinct CDR3 sequences, with roughly 10% observed a single time. The specimen comprised whole blood, sampled in connection with sensitization to the hapten diphenylcyclopropenone (DPC). These receptors came from a man aged 35 to 55 with alopecia areata. Some clones in this sample may be carry-over from other donors' samples. CDR3s include the opening cysteine and the closing phenylalanine or tryptophan. Each record gives: V gene, clone size, J gene, D gene, CDR3 protein, CDR3 DNA. The D gene is left open where the match is weak. Size tells how often a clone was seen (once, few, many) or the class of an expanded clone, and some rows leave it out.

>TRBV10-3|.|TRBJ2-1|.
CAISERQLEQFF
TGTGCCATCAGTGAGAGACAGCTGGAGCAGTTCTTC
>TRBV7-3|few|TRBJ2-1|TRBD2
CASRNLADNEQFF
TGTGCCAGCAGGAACCTAGCGGACAATGAGCAGTTCTTC
>TRBV12-3/TRBV12-4|few|TRBJ1-6|TRBD1
CASSLGTGQGNSPLHF
TGTGCCAGCAGTTTGGGGACGGGACAGGGTAATTCACCCCTCCACTTT
>TRBV11-1|many|TRBJ2-7|.
CASGGRANYEQYF
TGTGCCAGCGGGGGTAGGGCGAACTACGAGCAGTACTTC
>TRBV5-5|many|TRBJ1-2|.
CASSSGREWSYGYTF
TGTGCCAGCAGCTCCGGCCGGGAGTGGTCCTATGGCTACACCTTC
>TRBV18|many|TRBJ2-1|TRBD1
CASSPQGGQGAYEQFF
TGTGCCAGCTCACCCCAAGGTGGGCAGGGGGCTTATGAGCAGTTCTTC
>TRBV12-2|.|TRBJ2-5|.
CASRPGQGQETQYF
TGTGCAAGTCGCCCTGGGCAGGGCCAAGAGACCCAGTACTTC
>TRBV20-1|.|TRBJ2-1|TRBD2
CSASGTSGRKGNEQFF
TGCAGTGCTAGTGGGACTAGCGGGAGAAAGGGCAATGAGCAGTTCTTC
>TRBV20-1|.|TRBJ2-1|TRBD2
CSASGTSGRRRNNEQFF
TGCAGTGCTTCCGGGACTAGCGGGAGAAGGCGAAACAATGAGCAGTTCTTC
>TRBV9|few|TRBJ2-7|.
CASSVAGGGRVYEQYF
TGTGCCAGCAGCGTAGCTGGGGGCGGGAGAGTCTACGAGCAGTACTTC
>TRBV27|many|TRBJ2-2|.
CASRSGPGAGELFF
TGTGCCAGCAGAAGCGGCCCAGGAGCCGGGGAGCTGTTTTTT
>TRBV14|.|TRBJ2-1|.
CASSQERGTYNEQFF
TGTGCCAGCAGCCAAGAACGGGGAACCTACAATGAGCAGTTCTTC
>TRBV6-6|few|TRBJ2-3|.
CASSRPEEADTQYF
TGTGCCAGCAGCCGCCCGGAGGAGGCAGATACGCAGTATTTT
>TRBV6-5|few|TRBJ1-3|TRBD1
CASSPTGTGNTIYF
TGTGCCAGCAGCCCGACAGGGACTGGAAACACCATATATTTT
>TRBV3-1|many|TRBJ2-1|.
CASSQEPSIDEQFF
TGTGCCAGCAGCCAAGAACCTAGTATTGATGAGCAGTTCTTC
>TRBV7-9|.|TRBJ1-4|.
CASSLARGPGGEKLFF
TGTGCCAGCAGCTTAGCGCGAGGCCCTGGAGGTGAAAAACTGTTTTTT
>TRBV30|many|TRBJ1-2|.
CALSNYGYTF
TGTGCCTTGAGTAACTATGGCTACACCTTC
>TRBV14|.|TRBJ1-1|.
CASSLQGTSTEAFF
TGTGCCAGCAGCCTACAGGGTACAAGCACTGAAGCTTTCTTT
>TRBV5-1|few|TRBJ2-7|.
CASGGTSSPPVEQYF
TGCGCCAGCGGCGGTACTAGCTCCCCCCCCGTAGAGCAGTACTTC
>TRBV7-3|few|TRBJ2-3|.
CASSPGPSTDTQYF
TGTGCCAGCAGCCCAGGCCCCTCCACAGATACGCAGTATTTT
>TRBV7-8|few|TRBJ1-1|TRBD1
CASSSSGGWNTEAFF
TGTGCCAGCAGCTCGTCAGGGGGCTGGAACACTGAAGCTTTCTTT
>TRBV11-2|.|TRBJ2-7|.
CASSLQPGSSYEQYF
TGTGCCAGCAGCTTACAGCCGGGCAGCTCCTACGAGCAGTACTTC
>TRBV7-2|many|TRBJ1-3|.
CASSLQPPNSGNTIYF
TGTGCCAGCAGCTTACAGCCACCGAACTCTGGAAACACCATATATTTT
>TRBV6-5|few|TRBJ2-1|TRBD2
CASSTRTSGAPQFF
TGTGCCAGCAGTACGCGGACTAGCGGTGCTCCGCAGTTCTTC
>TRBV28|few|TRBJ2-7|TRBD1
CASRGFVTGLTYEQYF
TGTGCCAGCAGAGGGTTCGTGACAGGGCTTACCTACGAGCAGTACTTC
>TRBV7-3|.|TRBJ2-2|.
CASSSAGAGELFF
TGTGCCAGCAGCTCTGCCGGAGCCGGGGAGCTGTTTTTT
>TRBV27|.|TRBJ2-3|.
CASSQRDTQYF
TGTGCCAGCAGTCAGCGAGATACGCAGTATTTT
>TRBV15|many|TRBJ2-5|.
CATSRGAQETQYF
TGTGCCACCAGCAGAGGCGCCCAAGAGACCCAGTACTTC
>TRBV19|.|TRBJ1-4|.
CASSSSNQGEKLFF
TGTGCCAGTAGTTCCTCAAATCAAGGAGAAAAACTGTTTTTT
>TRBV7-9|.|TRBJ2-7|TRBD1
CASSFKQGISYEQYF
TGTGCCAGCAGCTTCAAACAGGGGATCTCCTACGAGCAGTACTTC
>TRBV12-5|many|TRBJ2-1|.
CASGAPLAEQFF
TGTGCTAGTGGTGCCCCTCTGGCGGAGCAGTTCTTC
>TRBV28|many|TRBJ2-2|TRBD1
CASSPGTGITGELFF
TGTGCCAGCAGTCCAGGGACAGGGATTACCGGGGAGCTGTTTTTT
>TRBV12-3/TRBV12-4|.|TRBJ2-5|TRBD1
CASRIQGETQYF
TGTGCCAGCAGAATACAGGGGGAGACCCAGTACTTC
>TRBV6-1|many|TRBJ2-2|.
CASKTAGSGELFF
TGTGCCAGCAAAACGGCGGGATCCGGGGAGCTGTTTTTT
>TRBV18|few|TRBJ2-5|.
CASSPSLEETQYF
TGTGCCAGCTCACCATCCTTGGAAGAGACCCAGTACTTC
>TRBV28|many|TRBJ2-1|.
CASSFRGGRNNEQFF
TGTGCCAGCAGTTTCAGGGGAGGGCGAAACAATGAGCAGTTCTTC
>TRBV13|.|TRBJ2-3|TRBD2
CASSLRGRAGTDTQYF
TGTGCCAGCAGCTTACGCGGGAGGGCGGGAACAGATACGCAGTATTTT
>TRBV28|few|TRBJ2-7|.
CASSNLGSSGEQYF
TGTGCCAGCAGTAATTTGGGGTCTTCGGGCGAGCAGTACTTC
>TRBV2|.|TRBJ1-2|.
CASRPPSTGTGYGYTF
TGTGCCAGCAGGCCCCCCTCAACAGGGACTGGCTATGGCTACACCTTC
>TRBV5-1|few|TRBJ2-5|TRBD1
CASSSFRGSQETQYF
TGCGCCAGCAGCTCATTCAGGGGGTCTCAAGAGACCCAGTACTTC
>TRBV20-1|many|TRBJ1-5|TRBD1
CSARDRRTGGSNQPQHF
TGCAGTGCTAGAGATCGGAGAACAGGGGGAAGCAATCAGCCCCAGCATTTT
>TRBV15|many|TRBJ2-2|.
CATSRDPLGTNTGELFF
TGTGCCACCAGCAGAGATCCCCTCGGGACCAACACCGGGGAGCTGTTTTTT
>TRBV19|many|TRBJ2-1|TRBD2
CASRGGFSPLGEQFF
TGTGCCAGTAGGGGGGGGTTTAGCCCATTGGGTGAGCAGTTCTTC
>TRBV2|few|TRBJ2-1|.
CASSITGPSSYNEQFF
TGTGCCAGCAGTATTACAGGTCCGAGCTCCTACAATGAGCAGTTCTTC
>TRBV28|many|TRBJ2-3|TRBD2
CASSAWSDAGADTQYF
TGTGCCAGCAGTGCCTGGTCGGATGCGGGGGCAGATACGCAGTATTTT
>TRBV28|.|TRBJ2-1|.
CASSSRGLTYNEQFF
TGTGCCAGCAGCAGTCGAGGTCTGACCTACAATGAGCAGTTCTTC
>TRBV20-1|.|TRBJ2-1|.
CSARGWESSNEQFF
TGCAGTGCTAGGGGGTGGGAGAGTTCCAATGAGCAGTTCTTC
>TRBV18|many|TRBJ2-2|.
CASSYHNTGELFF
TGTGCCAGCTCATACCATAACACCGGGGAGCTGTTTTTT